This TCR beta chain was identified in a study of cytomegalovirus exposure and HLA in healthy donors. This CDR3 has 17 amino acids. With 3 bases clipped from V and 4 bases from J, the junction kept 10 bases outside the gene matches. Germline V gene lookup returns CDR1 WSHSY and CDR2 SAAADI. In regard to this clone: Its antigen is still unknown.

Study-wide results and caveats: It was in a later analysis that TCR association rates were seen to vary by HLA locus, highest for DRB1 and lowest for HLA-C.

Researchers ran the PCR with 60 Vbeta and 13 Jbeta primers. The protocol was immunoSEQ multiplex PCR, while the TCRdb copy is restricted to in-frame clones and leaves out a portion. The table lists around 99,000 clones, almost 75% of them singletons. This chain connects TRBV10-2 to TRBJ2-7; TRBD2 agrees at 12 bases. What was sequenced was PBMCs. This clonotype was sampled from a man aged 40-50 years in good health and CMV-seronegative. The CDR3 bases are TGCGCCAGCAGTGAACTAGCGGGGGGCCTAACAGATTACGAGCAGTACTTC. It is translated as CASSELAGGLTDYEQYF.